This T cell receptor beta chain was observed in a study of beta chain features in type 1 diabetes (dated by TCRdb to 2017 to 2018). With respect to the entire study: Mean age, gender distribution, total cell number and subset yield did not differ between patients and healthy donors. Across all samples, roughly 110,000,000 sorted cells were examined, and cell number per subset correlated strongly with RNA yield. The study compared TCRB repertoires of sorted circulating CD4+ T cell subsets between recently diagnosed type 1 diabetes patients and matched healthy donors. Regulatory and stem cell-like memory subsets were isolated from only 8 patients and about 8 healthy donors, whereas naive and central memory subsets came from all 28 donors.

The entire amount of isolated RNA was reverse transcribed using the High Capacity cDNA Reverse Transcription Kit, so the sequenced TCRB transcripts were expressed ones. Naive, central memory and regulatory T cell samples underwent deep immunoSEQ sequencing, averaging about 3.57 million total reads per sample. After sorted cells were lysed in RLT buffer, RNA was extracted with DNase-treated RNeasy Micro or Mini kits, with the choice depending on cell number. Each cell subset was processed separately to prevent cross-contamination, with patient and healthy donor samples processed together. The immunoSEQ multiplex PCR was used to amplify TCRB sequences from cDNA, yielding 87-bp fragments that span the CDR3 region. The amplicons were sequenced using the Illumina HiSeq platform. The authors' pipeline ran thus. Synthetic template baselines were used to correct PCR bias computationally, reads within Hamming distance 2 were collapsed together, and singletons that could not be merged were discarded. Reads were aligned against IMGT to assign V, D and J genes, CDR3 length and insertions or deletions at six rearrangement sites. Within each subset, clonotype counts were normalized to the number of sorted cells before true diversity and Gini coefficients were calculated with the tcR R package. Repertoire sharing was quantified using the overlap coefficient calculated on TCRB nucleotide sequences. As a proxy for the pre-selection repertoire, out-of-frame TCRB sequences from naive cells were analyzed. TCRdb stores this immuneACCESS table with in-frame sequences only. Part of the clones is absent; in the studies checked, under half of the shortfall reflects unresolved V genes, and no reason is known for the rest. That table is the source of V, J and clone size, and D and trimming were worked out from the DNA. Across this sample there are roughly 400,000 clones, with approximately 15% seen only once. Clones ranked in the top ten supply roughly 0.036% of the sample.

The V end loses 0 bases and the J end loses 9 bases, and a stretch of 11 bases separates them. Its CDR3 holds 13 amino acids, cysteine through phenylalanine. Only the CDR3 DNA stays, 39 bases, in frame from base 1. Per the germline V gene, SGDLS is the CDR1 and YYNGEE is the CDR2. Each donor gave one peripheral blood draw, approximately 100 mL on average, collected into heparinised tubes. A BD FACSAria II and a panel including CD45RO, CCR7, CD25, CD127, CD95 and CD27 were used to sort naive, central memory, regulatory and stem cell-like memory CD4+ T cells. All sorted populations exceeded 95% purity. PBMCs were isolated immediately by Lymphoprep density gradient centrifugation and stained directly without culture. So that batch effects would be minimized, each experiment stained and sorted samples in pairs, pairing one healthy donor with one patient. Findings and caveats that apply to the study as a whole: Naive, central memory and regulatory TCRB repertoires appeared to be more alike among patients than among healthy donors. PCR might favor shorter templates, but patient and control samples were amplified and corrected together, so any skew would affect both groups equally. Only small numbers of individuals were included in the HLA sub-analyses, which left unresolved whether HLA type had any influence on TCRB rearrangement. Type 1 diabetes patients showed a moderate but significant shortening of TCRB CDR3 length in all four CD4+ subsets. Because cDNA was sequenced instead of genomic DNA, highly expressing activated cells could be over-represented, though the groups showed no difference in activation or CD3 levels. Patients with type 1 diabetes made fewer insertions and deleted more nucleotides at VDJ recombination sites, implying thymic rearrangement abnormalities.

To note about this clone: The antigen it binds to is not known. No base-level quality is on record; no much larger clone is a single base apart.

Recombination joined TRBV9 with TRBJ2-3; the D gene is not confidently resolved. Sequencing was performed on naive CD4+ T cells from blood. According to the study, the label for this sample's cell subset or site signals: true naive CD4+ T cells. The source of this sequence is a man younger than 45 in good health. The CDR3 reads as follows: CASSVATPGTQYF. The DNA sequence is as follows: TGTGCCAGCAGCGTAGCGACCCCCGGGACGCAGTATTTT.